The 8 T cell receptor beta chains listed next were all sequenced from one sample in a study of tumor and adjacent non-tumor tissue in lung cancer. No cell sorting was done before RNA was extracted from the tissue. TCRbeta libraries were built with three rounds of nested PCR, modified from ARM-PCR. MiXCR was run by TCRdb on the multiplex PCR reads, yielding one entry per CDR3 protein. The sample carries over 110,000 distinct CDR3 sequences, around 60% recorded once. Material for sequencing was lung tumor tissue. The receptor set was obtained from a man in his fifties or sixties with small cell lung cancer.

The chain uses TRBV10-2 and TRBJ2-1; D may be TRBD2 (6 bases). This CDR3 contains 13 residues. The germline gives CDR1 WSHSY, CDR2 SAAADI. The V end lost 9 bases, the J end lost 8 bases, and 17 bases lay between the germline ends. The CDR3 spells CASRLPGGDEQFF. DNA for the CDR3: TGCGCCAGTCGACTACCTGGAGGGGATGAGCAGTTCTTC.

About this clonotype: At one end the junction does not follow the germline gene, possibly because of a read error. The chain recombines TRBV6-6 with TRBJ2-1; no reliable D call. There are 16 residues in the CDR3. Germline-derived CDR1 and CDR2 are MNHNY and SVGAGI (reference sequence). CDR3 coding DNA: TGTGTCAGCAGTTACCCCCGTCTTGATCCCTACAATGAGCAGTTCTTC. Its translation is CVSSYPRLDPYNEQFF.

Turning to this clonotype: It may be a read error: a sequence one base away is much more abundant. DNA of the CDR3: TGCAGTGCTAGAGATCATAGTAGCGGTTACTGCTACAATGAGCAGTTCTTC. It encodes CSARDHSSGYCYNEQFF. The chain joins TRBV20-1 to TRBJ2-1; D perhaps matches TRBD2 (6 bases). The V end lost 0 bases, the J end lost 3 bases, and 18 bases lay between the germline ends. Looked up from germline, CDR1 is DFQATT and CDR2 is SNEGSKA (reference sequence). CDR3 length: 17 residues.

Remarks on this clonotype: The CDR3 end shows no conserved phenylalanine or tryptophan, and so a read error is likely. The genes are TRBV28 and TRBJ1-2, with TRBD1 identical over 8 bases. CDR1 MDHEN and CDR2 SYDVKM come from the germline V gene. The CDR3 runs to 16 residues. Unmatched junction bases numbered 15, after V lost 6 bases and J lost 6 bases. The CDR3 bases are TGTGCCAGCAGCCGAATCCCAACGGACAGGGATGATGGCTACACCTTA. Its protein product is CASSRIPTDRDDGYTL.

Note on this clonotype: One end of the junction is discordant with germline, which a read error may explain. The chain carries TRBV20-1 and TRBJ1-2; 7 bases fit TRBD1. Germline CDR1 DFQATT, CDR2 SNEGSKA (reference sequence). This CDR3 has 14 residues. The CDR3 region is CSARQSTGDYSYTF. In DNA form, the CDR3 reads TGCAGTGCTAGACAATCTACAGGGGACTATAGCTACACCTTC.

This clonotype was found many times. V is TRBV11-2 and J is TRBJ2-1; D possibly corresponds to TRBD2 (5 bases). The CDR3 runs to 15 residues. The V end lost 3 bases, the J end lost 9 bases, and 18 bases lay between the germline ends. Germline V gene data show CDR1 as SGHAT and CDR2 as FQNNGV. CDR3 amino acids: CASSFSRAPAGEQFF. Written as DNA, the CDR3 is TGTGCCAGCAGCTTTTCGCGGGCCCCTGCTGGTGAGCAGTTCTTC.

The chain recombines TRBV12-3 or TRBV12-4 with TRBJ2-5; D might be TRBD2 (6 bases). Trimming pared 5 bases from V and 9 bases from J, leaving 22 bases between. The CDR3 loop spans 15 amino acids. CDR3 protein: CASSPTRGAREAQYF. The CDR3 DNA reads as TGTGCCAGCAGTCCGACGAGAGGGGCCAGGGAGGCCCAGTACTTC.

This clonotype was detected only a few times. This chain joins TRBV20-1 and TRBJ2-1; D gene uncertain. In germline, CDR1 is DFQATT, CDR2 SNEGSKA (reference sequence). The CDR3 is made up of 11 amino acids. CDR3 amino acids: CTGVELGQQFF. CDR3 DNA sequence: TGCACTGGAGTCGAATTAGGACAGCAGTTCTTC.